The TCR beta chain under discussion was sequenced for a study of vaccination and CD4 T cells after COVID-19. Overall study: Drawing of post-COVID samples took place a median around 100 days after diagnosis (range 35 to 161).

The treatment is: roughly 11-day PBMC culture with coronavirus spike peptide pools or control peptides (ViraFEST assay). CD4+ T cells that came from the unexposed donor were collected before the COVID-19 pandemic (2011-2018). Negative selection purified CD4+ T cells after ten to eleven days of culture. Comment on this clonotype: No antigen is known for it.

CD4+ T cells that had been cultured provided DNA sequenced with the Oncomine TCR Beta short-read assay. Genomic DNA was isolated from CD4+ T cells that had been cultured. TCRdb re-analysed the PCR reads in MiXCR, keeping a single row per CDR3 protein. This table has more than 6,500 distinct CDR3 sequences, under 45% appearing once. This CDR3 region has 14 residues. Germline V lookup: CDR1 MNHNS, CDR2 SASEGT. Losses at the gene ends were 2 bases for V and 8 bases for J; bases not matched to a gene: 5. Sequenced: CD4+ T cells from blood, cultured in vitro. The gene calls are TRBV6-1 and TRBJ1-4; TRBD1 agrees at 7 bases. The clonotype was recovered from a human donor in good health. Written as DNA, the CDR3 is TGTGCCAGCAGTGAATTCAGGGGGGTGGAAAAACTGTTTTTT. This encodes CASSEFRGVEKLFF.